The 4 T cell receptor beta chains in this list originate from one sample, sequenced in a study of blood T cells in healthy people across ages. Next came a second PCR, run for 7 to 11 cycles, which used a sample-barcoded 5' primer along with a J-beta primer mix. TCRdb called the 5' RACE reads again in MiXCR, with one record for every CDR3 protein. The sample contains around 1,700,000 distinct CDR3 sequences, 28% of which appear only once. Material: blood. The source is a woman aged 30 to 39 in good health.

The J gene is TRBJ1-1, the V gene TRBV18; no clear D. Per the germline V gene, CDR1 is KGHSH and CDR2 is LQKENI. Trimming left V 3 bases short and J 5 bases short, with 19 bases between. The CDR3 is 16 residues long. The CDR3 nucleotides read TGTGCCAGCTCACCCCTAAGCGGGCAGTCGGGGACTGAAGCTTTCTTT. Translation: CASSPLSGQSGTEAFF.

This clonotype was seen only a few times. The J gene is TRBJ2-1, the V gene TRBV7-9, with D perhaps matching TRBD1 or TRBD2 (5 bases each). Germline V gene lookup returns CDR1 SEHNR and CDR2 FQNEAQ (reference sequence). V lost 2 bases and J lost 14, with 16 bases in between. This CDR3 comprises 13 residues. The CDR3 DNA is TGTGCCAGCAGCTTACAGCCAGGGACCCGAAAGTTCTTC. It is translated as CASSLQPGTRKFF.

In its sample, this clonotype was seen a few times. V usage is TRBV5-1 and J usage is TRBJ2-5; TRBD2 matches at 10 bases. The CDR3 runs 15 residues. The germline gives CDR1 SGHRS, CDR2 YFSETQ. Unmatched junction bases numbered 7, after V lost 4 bases and J lost 4 bases. The CDR3 here is CASSTLAGAAETQYF. The CDR3 nucleotides read TGCGCCAGCAGCACTCTAGCGGGGGCCGCAGAGACCCAGTACTTC.

This clonotype was counted at least ten times. This chain connects TRBV12-3 or TRBV12-4 to TRBJ1-4; 9 nucleotides agree with TRBD1. J lost 5 bases, V lost 5 bases, and 3 bases had no gene match. This CDR3 is 14 amino acids long. The CDR3: CASSGTGRNEKLFF. For the CDR3, the DNA is TGTGCCAGCAGTGGGACAGGGCGGAATGAAAAACTGTTTTTT.